The present TCR beta chain was sequenced within a study of molecular identifiers for immune sequencing clone quantification. Overall study findings and caveats: Amid some 900,000 naive cells, spiked Jurkat TCR RNA from one cell was reportedly still detectable. Whereas clones above 20 RNA copies held under 1% of naive-cell molecules, they held over 98% of effector molecules.

Bulk TCR libraries used previously described methods and listed TCR primers. Via MiXCR, TCRdb re-called the PCR reads, giving one row per CDR3 protein. The profile shows under 650,000 distinct CDR3 sequences, 15% to 20% of them singletons. For this clonotype: Antigen: not known.

Trimming stripped 5 bases from V and 0 bases from J, with 11 bases between. Germline loops: CDR1 SGHVS, CDR2 FNYEAQ. The CDR3 totals 15 residues. The source is a human donor in good health. Some libraries in this study had Jurkat cell RNA spiked in. This rearrangement joins TRBV7-6 to TRBJ1-3; D is unresolved. The sequencing input was naive CD8+ T cells from blood, with Jurkat cell RNA spiked in. Subset meaning: FACS-sorted CD8+CD4-CCR7+CD45RA+ naive T cells. The CDR3 spells CASSQDKSSGNTIYF. The CDR3 DNA reads TGTGCCAGCAGCCAAGACAAGAGCTCTGGAAACACCATATATTTT.